This T cell receptor beta chain was recovered during a study of blood T cell repertoires in COVID-19. Study in general: Some COVID-19 samples were acute and others convalescent; all came from the United States, Italy and Spain. PBMCs, B-cell-depleted T cells, or T cells were the source of the cDNA or gDNA that made up the material.

Produced via immunoSEQ multiplex PCR; TCRdb's table is partial and in-frame only. This repertoire shows around 230,000 clones, over 85% found once; its top ten account for approximately 4.3%. This CDR3 region has 14 residues. Looked up from germline, CDR1 is SGHRS and CDR2 is YFSETQ. The V end lost 0 bases, the J end lost 7 bases, and 8 bases lay between the germline ends. Participants' reported clinical history set cohort assignment. The sequencing input was PBMCs or T cells enriched from blood (not recorded which). The genes are TRBV5-1 and TRBJ1-6, with D tentatively TRBD1 (5 bases). This TCR was sampled from a woman aged 30 to 39 with acute COVID-19. The CDR3 loop reads CASSLDPGNSPLHF. For the CDR3, the DNA is TGCGCCAGCAGCTTGGATCCAGGGAATTCACCCCTCCACTTT.